This is a list of T cell receptor beta chains from one sample in a study of blood T cell repertoires in COVID-19. Libraries were prepared by immunoSEQ multiplex PCR; TCRdb keeps only in-frame clonotypes and omits some of them. The data show about 200,000 clones, with about 82% seen just once and approximately 0.99% held by the top ten. Sequenced input: peripheral blood. Receptors were obtained from a man in his sixties with COVID-19, enrolled during active disease. Both conserved end residues are part of each CDR3. The order of the fields is J gene, D gene, clone size, V gene, CDR3 protein, CDR3 DNA. The D gene is left open where the match is weak. Some rows have no size entry. The others give once, few or many, or a class for an expanded clone.

TRBJ1-2	TRBD1	-	TRBV28	CASRRDSYGYTF	TGTGCCAGCCGCCGGGACAGCTATGGCTACACCTTC
TRBJ1-5	TRBD1	few	TRBV28	CASSSGQGVQPQHF	TGTGCCAGCAGTTCCGGACAGGGGGTCCAGCCCCAGCATTTT
TRBJ2-7	TRBD2	-	TRBV3-1/TRBV3-2	CASSQAPGTSGKGNEQYF	TGTGCCAGCAGCCAAGCCCCCGGGACTAGCGGGAAAGGAAACGAGCAGTACTTC
TRBJ2-1	-	once	TRBV4-3	CASSPDEGFFHNEQFF	TGCGCCAGCAGCCCCGACGAGGGATTCTTCCACAATGAGCAGTTCTTC
TRBJ1-5	-	once	TRBV5-5	CASSLRDISNQPQHF	TGTGCCAGCAGCTTGAGGGACATCAGCAATCAGCCCCAGCATTTT
TRBJ2-1	-	few	TRBV3-1/TRBV3-2	CASSQARYNEQFF	TGTGCCAGCAGCCAAGCTAGGTACAATGAGCAGTTCTTC
TRBJ1-1	-	few	TRBV5-1	CASSPPGVSGEAFF	TGCGCCAGCAGCCCACCCGGGGTATCAGGTGAAGCTTTCTTT
TRBJ1-1	-	once	TRBV7-9	CASSLVQAQNTEAFF	TGTGCCAGCAGCTTAGTGCAGGCCCAGAACACTGAAGCTTTCTTT
TRBJ2-3	TRBD2	once	TRBV5-6	CASSVYSGTNSLYEYF	TGTGCCAGCAGCGTATATAGCGGGACTAACTCCCTTTATGAGTATTTT
TRBJ1-5	-	-	TRBV2	CASSEGRRQPQHF	TGTGCCAGCAGTGAGGGGAGGCGACAGCCCCAGCATTTT
TRBJ2-1	TRBD1	-	TRBV28	CASRGQGINEQFF	TGTGCCAGCAGGGGACAGGGGATCAATGAGCAGTTCTTC
TRBJ1-2	TRBD1	-	TRBV4-2	CASSQATGTGDGYTF	TGTGCCAGCAGCCAAGCGACAGGGACAGGGGATGGCTACACCTTC
TRBJ1-1	TRBD1	-	TRBV5-1	CASSLDRGGNTEAFF	TGCGCCAGCAGCTTGGACAGGGGAGGAAACACTGAAGCTTTCTTT
TRBJ2-7	TRBD1	once	TRBV18	CASSRPGQAYEQYF	TGTGCCAGCTCACGACCGGGACAGGCCTACGAGCAGTACTTC
TRBJ2-5	TRBD1	-	TRBV5-1	CASSLASGRGRSEETQYF	TGCGCCAGCAGCTTGGCCTCGGGCAGGGGGCGATCCGAAGAGACCCAGTACTTC
TRBJ2-7	TRBD1	once	TRBV28	CASSSHPGQTYEQYF	TGTGCCAGCAGTTCTCACCCGGGACAGACTTACGAGCAGTACTTC